The 21 T cell receptor beta chains below come from one sample, sequenced in a study of response to subunit inactivated influenza vaccine. TCRdb reanalysed the RT-PCR reads using MiXCR and keeps one entry per CDR3 protein. The data contain hundreds of thousands of distinct CDR3 sequences, approximately 17% of them singletons. This specimen consisted of CD4+ T cells sorted from PBMCs, obtained roughly 24 months after vaccination. These TCRs come from a man aged 45-69 years who received an inactivated influenza vaccine.

The chain joins TRBV5-1 to TRBJ1-6, with unresolved D. The CDR3 runs 16 residues. Germline V gene lookup returns CDR1 SGHRS and CDR2 YFSETQ. V was cut by 0 bases and J by 7 bases, with 14 bases left in between. CDR3 nucleotide sequence: TGCGCCAGCAGCTTGGAGGCGGGTCTGAGGAATTCACCCCTCCACTTT. This codes for CASSLEAGLRNSPLHF.

This clonotype was observed a few times. The gene calls are TRBV4-1 and TRBJ2-3; 16 bases map to TRBD2. This CDR3 has 17 amino acids. The V gene end was trimmed by 3 bases and the J gene end by 5 bases; junction bases not matched to a gene: 5. Germline lookup yields CDR1 MGHRA and CDR2 YSYEKL. The CDR3 nucleotides are TGCGCCAGCAGCCACCTGGGACTAGCGGGAGGGCGAGATACGCAGTATTTT. This codes for CASSHLGLAGGRDTQYF.

The table lists this clonotype with a few counts. The rearrangement links TRBV12-3 or TRBV12-4 to TRBJ2-1; D is perhaps TRBD1 (6 bases). Between the trimmed V and J ends, which lost 3 bases and 7 bases, there was a span of 13 bases. The length of the CDR3 is 14 residues. CDR3 amino acids: CASSFQGISNEQFF. The DNA of the CDR3 is TGTGCCAGCAGTTTTCAGGGGATTTCGAATGAGCAGTTCTTC.

This clonotype has a count of ten or more. The chain couples TRBV4-2 to TRBJ1-5; the match to TRBD1 covers 8 bases. The CDR3 is 16 amino acids. The germline gives CDR1 LGHNA, CDR2 YNFKEQ. The ends lost 0 bases at V and 6 bases at J; junction bases unmatched: 7. CDR3 protein: CASSQESTGVGQPQHF. The CDR3 nucleotides are TGTGCCAGCAGCCAAGAATCGACAGGGGTTGGTCAGCCCCAGCATTTT.

The chain carries TRBV24-1 and TRBJ1-2; TRBD1 matches 9 bases. In germline, CDR1 is KGHDR, CDR2 SFDVKD. The CDR3 totals 14 residues. V lost 4 bases and J lost 7; bases outside the gene matches: 6. CDR3 DNA: TGTGCCACCAGTGACCTCGACAGGGGGATTGGCTACACCTTC. This codes for CATSDLDRGIGYTF.

This chain links TRBV20-1 with TRBJ1-2; 7 bases line up with TRBD1. Germline V gene data show CDR1 as DFQATT and CDR2 as SNEGSKA (reference sequence). This CDR3 has 12 amino acids. Trimming cost V 8 bases and J 4 bases; bases outside gene matches: 7. In DNA form, the CDR3 reads TGCAGTTGTCAATCAGGGGGCTATGGCTACACCTTC. This codes for CSCQSGGYGYTF.

This clonotype was seen ten or more times. The chain uses TRBV5-5 and TRBJ2-5; 9 nucleotides agree with TRBD2. CDR1 SGHKS and CDR2 YYEKEE come from the germline V gene (reference sequence). CDR3 size: 17 residues. Losses at the gene ends were 0 bases for V and 2 bases for J; bases not matched to a gene: 8. CDR3 bases: TGTGCCAGCAGCTTGGCCCCCCTAGCGGGGCGTCAAGAGACCCAGTACTTC. Translation: CASSLAPLAGRQETQYF.

The chain combines TRBV5-1 with TRBJ2-2; no reliable D call. Germline CDR1 and CDR2: SGHRS and YFSETQ. The germline V and J ends were trimmed by 0 bases and 5 bases, with 5 bases remaining between them. The CDR3 covers 13 residues. CDR3 in amino acids: CASSLGMTGELFF. The CDR3 bases are TGCGCCAGCAGCTTGGGTATGACCGGGGAGCTGTTTTTT. Combining the CDR3 with reference TRBV5-1 and TRBJ2-2 gives the whole variable domain KAGVTQTPRYLIKTRGQQVTLSCSPISGHRSVSWYQQTPGQGLQFLFEYFSETQRNKGNFPGRFSGRQFSNSRSEMNVSTLELGDSALYLCASSLGMTGELFFGEGSRLTVL.

This sequence joins TRBV12-3 or TRBV12-4 and TRBJ2-7; D may be TRBD2 (5 bases). Deletions cut 7 bases from V and 0 bases from J, with 16 bases between. The CDR3 is 15 amino acids. The CDR3 DNA reads TGTGCCAGCACTCCCCGAGCTGGGAGCTCCTACGAGCAGTACTTC. Translation: CASTPRAGSSYEQYF.

In this sample, this clonotype turned up a few times. The chain recombines TRBV28 with TRBJ1-5, with D tentatively TRBD1 (5 bases). The CDR3 has 13 residues. From germline, CDR1 is MDHEN and CDR2 SYDVKM. Trimming cost V 7 bases and J 5 bases, with 12 bases left between them. The CDR3 nucleotides read TGTGCCAGCAATTACGGGACTCATCAGCCCCAGCATTTT. Translation gives CASNYGTHQPQHF.

The chain recombines TRBV24-1 with TRBJ2-1; 12 nucleotides align to TRBD1. This CDR3 has 16 amino acids. The germline V gene encodes CDR1 KGHDR and CDR2 SFDVKD. Germline trimming cut 5 bases from V and 5 bases from J; bases unmatched to any gene: 6. The CDR3 DNA reads as TGTGCCACCAGTGCCCTGGGACAGGGGGCGGACAATGAGCAGTTCTTC. Translating gives CATSALGQGADNEQFF.

This clonotype has more than one count but fewer than ten. The chain joins TRBV28 to TRBJ1-5, with TRBD1 matching 7 bases. This CDR3 region has 16 residues. Losses at the gene ends were 6 bases for V and 0 bases for J; bases not matched to a gene: 8. Germline CDR1 and CDR2: MDHEN and SYDVKM. For the CDR3, the DNA is TGTGCCAGCAGGTACAGGGGCCTCAATAGCAATCAGCCCCAGCATTTT. Protein product: CASRYRGLNSNQPQHF. The full variable domain, in which reference TRBV28 and TRBJ1-5 provide the parts outside the CDR3, is DVKVTQSSRYLVKRTGEKVFLECVQDMDHENMFWYRQDPGLGLRLIYFSYDVKMKEKGDIPEGYSVSREKKERFSLILESASTNQTSMYLCASRYRGLNSNQPQHFGDGTRLSIL.

This clonotype was observed a few times. The chain recombines TRBV4-2 with TRBJ2-5, with 7 bases identical to TRBD1. Germline CDR1 LGHNA, CDR2 YNFKEQ. V shed 4 bases, J shed 3 bases, and the junction held 8 bases outside the gene matches. CDR3 length equals 15 residues. As DNA, the CDR3 is TGTGCCAGCAGCCCCCGGGACAGAGGTGAAGAGACCCAGTACTTC. It codes for CASSPRDRGEETQYF.

The genes are TRBV11-2 and TRBJ2-3; 7 bases are a match to TRBD1. The junction had 11 bases not matched to a gene; V was cut back by 2 bases and J by 0 bases. The V gene's germline CDR1 is SGHAT and CDR2 FQNNGV. This CDR3 spans 18 amino acids. CDR3 nucleotide sequence: TGTGCCAGCAGCTTACAAGGGGACAGTCTCCATAGCACAGATACGCAGTATTTT. This sequence encodes CASSLQGDSLHSTDTQYF. The full variable domain, rest sourced from reference TRBV11-2 and TRBJ2-3, is EAGVAQSPRYKIIEKRQSVAFWCNPISGHATLYWYQQILGQGPKLLIQFQNNGVVDDSQLPKDRFSAERLKGVDSTLKIQPAKLEDSAVYLCASSLQGDSLHSTDTQYFGPGTRLTVL.

A few counts support this clonotype. The junction shows a germline mismatch at one end, possibly a read error. The chain uses TRBV7-2 and TRBJ2-7; 12 bases match TRBD2. Germline V gives CDR1 SGHTA, CDR2 FQGNSA. The CDR3 sequence is 15 residues long. The CDR3 reads CASSVRLAGVSTPSF. The CDR3 nucleotides read TGTGCCAGCAGCGTAAGACTAGCGGGAGTCTCCACCCCCAGCTTC.

The V and J genes are TRBV5-1 and TRBJ2-4; D could derive from TRBD1 or TRBD2 (5 bases each). The CDR3 consists of 13 residues. Germline V gives CDR1 SGHRS, CDR2 YFSETQ. V was trimmed by 8 bases and J by 8 bases, leaving 17 bases between them. The CDR3 DNA sequence: TGCGCCAGTCGGCTGGGGGTATTAGACATTCAGTACTTC. This codes for CASRLGVLDIQYF. The full variable domain, rest sourced from reference TRBV5-1 and TRBJ2-4, is KAGVTQTPRYLIKTRGQQVTLSCSPISGHRSVSWYQQTPGQGLQFLFEYFSETQRNKGNFPGRFSGRQFSNSRSEMNVSTLELGDSALYLCASRLGVLDIQYFGAGTRLSVL.

The chain carries TRBV20-1 and TRBJ1-5; TRBD1 is a possible D gene (6 bases). This CDR3 contains 15 residues. Germline V gene sequence: CDR1 DFQATT, CDR2 SNEGSKA (reference sequence). V was trimmed by 4 bases and J by 0 bases, leaving 13 bases between them. The chain's CDR3 is CSAIQTGYSNQPQHF. CDR3 in DNA: TGCAGTGCTATCCAGACAGGCTATAGCAATCAGCCCCAGCATTTT.

In its sample, this clonotype was seen a few times. This chain connects TRBV11-2 to TRBJ2-7; perhaps TRBD1 as D (5 bases). The germline V gene has CDR1 SGHAT and CDR2 FQNNGV. The CDR3 loop spans 13 amino acids. V was trimmed by 2 bases and J by 4 bases, leaving 9 bases between them. The CDR3 is CASSLTDKYEQYF. CDR3 in DNA: TGTGCCAGCAGCTTAACGGACAAGTACGAGCAGTACTTC.

This rearrangement joins TRBV4-2 to TRBJ2-1; D gene uncertain. Germline V CDR1 and CDR2: LGHNA, YNFKEQ. The ends were cut back, 0 bases at V and 8 bases at J, with 8 bases in the middle. The CDR3 totals 13 residues. In nucleotides, the CDR3 is TGTGCCAGCAGCCAAGAGGGTGGCCATGAGCAGTTCTTC. It translates to CASSQEGGHEQFF.

This clonotype has a handful of counts. The V and J genes are TRBV7-2 and TRBJ2-5; the D is unclear. This CDR3 contains 16 residues. Trimming took off 2 bases at V and 1 base at J, with 14 bases between the two ends. CDR1 is SGHTA, CDR2 FQGNSA, per germline. CDR3 loop: CASSLLFGRIQETQYF. The CDR3 DNA reads as TGTGCCAGCAGCTTATTATTCGGCCGAATCCAAGAGACCCAGTACTTC.

The chain carries TRBV25-1 and TRBJ2-1, with D unresolved. The DNA end lines up better with TRBJ2-5; the J call may be wrong. The CDR3 extends over 15 amino acids. CDR1 and CDR2 (germline): MGHDK, SYGVNS. The CDR3 nucleotides read TGTGCCAGCAGTGATAAAACAGTGATTCAAGAGACCCAGTACTTC. Translated: CASSDKTVIQETQYF.